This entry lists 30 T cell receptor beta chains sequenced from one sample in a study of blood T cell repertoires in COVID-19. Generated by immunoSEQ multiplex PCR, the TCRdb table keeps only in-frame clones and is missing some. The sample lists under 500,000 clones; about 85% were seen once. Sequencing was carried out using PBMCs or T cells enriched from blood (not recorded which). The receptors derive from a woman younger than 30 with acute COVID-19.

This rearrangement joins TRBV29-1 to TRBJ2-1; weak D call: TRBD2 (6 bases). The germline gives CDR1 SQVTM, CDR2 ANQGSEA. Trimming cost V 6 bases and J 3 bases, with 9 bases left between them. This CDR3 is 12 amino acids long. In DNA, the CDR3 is TGCAGCGTCCGGACTAACTACAATGAGCAGTTCTTC. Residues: CSVRTNYNEQFF.

In nucleotides, the CDR3 is TGTGCCAGCACCCCGGGACAGGCCTACGAGCAGTACTTC. Amino acids: CASTPGQAYEQYF. The V call is TRBV7-2, the J call TRBJ2-7; TRBD1 matches at 8 bases. There are 13 residues in the CDR3. Germline CDR1 reads SGHTA; CDR2 reads FQGNSA. V dropped 7 bases and J dropped 2; count of bases not matched to a gene: 4.

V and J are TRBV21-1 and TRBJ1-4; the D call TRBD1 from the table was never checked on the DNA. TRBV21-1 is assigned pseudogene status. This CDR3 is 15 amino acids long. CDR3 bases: TGTGCCAGCAGCAAAAAACAGGGATCGAGTGAAAAACTGTTTTTT. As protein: CASSKKQGSSEKLFF.

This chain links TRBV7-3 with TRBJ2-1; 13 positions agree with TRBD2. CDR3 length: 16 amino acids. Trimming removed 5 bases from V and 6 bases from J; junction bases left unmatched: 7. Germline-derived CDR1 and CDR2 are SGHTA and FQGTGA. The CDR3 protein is CASSGGLAGQPNEQFF. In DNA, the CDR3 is TGTGCCAGCAGCGGGGGACTAGCGGGGCAACCCAATGAGCAGTTCTTC. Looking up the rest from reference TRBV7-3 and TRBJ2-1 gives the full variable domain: GAGVSQTPSNKVTEKGKYVELRCDPISGHTALYWYRQSLGQGPEFLIYFQGTGAADDSGLPNDRFFAVRPEGSVSTLKIQRTERGDSAVYLCASSGGLAGQPNEQFFGPGTRLTVL.

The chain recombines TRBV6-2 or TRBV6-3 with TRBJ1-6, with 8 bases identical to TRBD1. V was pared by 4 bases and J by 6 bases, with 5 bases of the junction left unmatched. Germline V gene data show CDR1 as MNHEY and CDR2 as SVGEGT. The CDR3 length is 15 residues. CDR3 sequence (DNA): TGTGCCAGCAGTTCTGCAGGGGGCGGTAATTCACCCCTCCACTTT. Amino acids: CASSSAGGGNSPLHF.

CDR3 in amino acids: CASSPSRNQETQYF. The DNA for the CDR3 is TGTGCCAGCAGCCCCTCCAGAAACCAAGAGACCCAGTACTTC. This chain uses TRBV13 with TRBJ2-5; D call uncertain. The CDR3 sequence is 14 residues long. V lost 5 bases and J 0 bases, leaving 10 bases between the germline ends. Germline V gene sequence: CDR1 PRHDT, CDR2 FYEKMQ (reference sequence).

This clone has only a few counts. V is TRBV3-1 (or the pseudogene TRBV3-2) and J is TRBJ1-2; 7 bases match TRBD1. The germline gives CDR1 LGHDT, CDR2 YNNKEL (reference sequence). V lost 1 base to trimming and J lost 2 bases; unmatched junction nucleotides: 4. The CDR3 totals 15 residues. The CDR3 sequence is CASSQATGRNYGYTF. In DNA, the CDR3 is TGTGCCAGCAGCCAAGCGACAGGGCGAAACTATGGCTACACCTTC.

The CDR3 DNA is TGCAGTGCTAGTTACCGGGACAGGGGGGAAGGCAATCAGCCCCAGCATTTT. This encodes CSASYRDRGEGNQPQHF. This chain connects TRBV20-1 to TRBJ1-5; 11 bases are a match to TRBD1. CDR3 length: 17 residues. With V trimmed by 3 bases and J by 2 bases, 9 bases remained unmatched. Germline V gene sequence: CDR1 DFQATT, CDR2 SNEGSKA (reference sequence).

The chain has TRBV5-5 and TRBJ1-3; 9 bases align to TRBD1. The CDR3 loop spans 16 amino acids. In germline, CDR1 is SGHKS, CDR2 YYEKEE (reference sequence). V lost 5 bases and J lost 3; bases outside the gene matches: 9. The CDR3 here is CASRELQGARGNTIYF. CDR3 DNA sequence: TGTGCCAGCAGGGAGTTACAGGGGGCGCGTGGAAACACCATATATTTT.

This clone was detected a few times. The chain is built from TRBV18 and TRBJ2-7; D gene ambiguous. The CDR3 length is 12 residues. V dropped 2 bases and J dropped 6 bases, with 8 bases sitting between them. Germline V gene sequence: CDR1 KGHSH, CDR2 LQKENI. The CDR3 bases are TGTGCCAGCTCACCAGGCATCAGCGAGCAGTACTTC. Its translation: CASSPGISEQYF. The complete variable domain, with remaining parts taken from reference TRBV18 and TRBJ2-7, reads NAGVMQNPRHLVRRRGQEARLRCSPMKGHSHVYWYRQLPEEGLKFMVYLQKENIIDESGMPKERFSAEFPKEGPSILRIQQVVRGDSAAYFCASSPGISEQYFGPGTRLTVT.

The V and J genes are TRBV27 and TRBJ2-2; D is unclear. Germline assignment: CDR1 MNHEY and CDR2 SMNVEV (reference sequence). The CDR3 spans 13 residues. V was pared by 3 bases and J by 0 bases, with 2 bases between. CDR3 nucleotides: TGTGCCAGCAGTTTCGCGAACACCGGGGAGCTGTTTTTT. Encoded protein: CASSFANTGELFF.

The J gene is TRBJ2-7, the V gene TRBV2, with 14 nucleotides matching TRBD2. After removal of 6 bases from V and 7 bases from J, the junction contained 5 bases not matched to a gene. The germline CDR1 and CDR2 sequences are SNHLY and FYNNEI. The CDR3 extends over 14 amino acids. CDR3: CASRAGLAGEEQYF. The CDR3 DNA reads TGTGCCAGCAGAGCGGGACTAGCGGGGGAAGAGCAGTACTTC.

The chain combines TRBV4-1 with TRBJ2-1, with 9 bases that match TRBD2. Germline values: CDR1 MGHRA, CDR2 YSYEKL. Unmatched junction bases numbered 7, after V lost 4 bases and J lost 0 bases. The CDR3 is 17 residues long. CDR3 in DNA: TGCGCCAGCAGCCTGAGGACTAGCGCCCGCTCCTACAATGAGCAGTTCTTC. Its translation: CASSLRTSARSYNEQFF.

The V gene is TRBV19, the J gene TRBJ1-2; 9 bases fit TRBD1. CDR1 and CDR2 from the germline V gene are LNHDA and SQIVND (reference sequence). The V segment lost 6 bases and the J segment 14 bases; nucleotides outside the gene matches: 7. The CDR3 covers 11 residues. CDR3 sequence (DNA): TGTGCCAGTAGCATCTCCGGACAGGGGACCTTC. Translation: CASSISGQGTF.

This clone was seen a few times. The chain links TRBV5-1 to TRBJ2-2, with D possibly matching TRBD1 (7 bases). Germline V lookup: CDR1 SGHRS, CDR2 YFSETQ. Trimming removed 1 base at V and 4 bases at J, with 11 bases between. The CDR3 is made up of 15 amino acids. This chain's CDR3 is CASSLQGGITGELFF. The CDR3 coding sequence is TGCGCCAGCAGCTTGCAGGGGGGAATCACCGGGGAGCTGTTTTTT.

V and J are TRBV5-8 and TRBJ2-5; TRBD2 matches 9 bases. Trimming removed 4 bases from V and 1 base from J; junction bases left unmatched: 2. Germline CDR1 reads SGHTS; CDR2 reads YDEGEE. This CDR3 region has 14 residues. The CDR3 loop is CASSVTSGQETQYF. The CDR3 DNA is TGTGCCAGCAGCGTGACTAGCGGCCAAGAGACCCAGTACTTC.

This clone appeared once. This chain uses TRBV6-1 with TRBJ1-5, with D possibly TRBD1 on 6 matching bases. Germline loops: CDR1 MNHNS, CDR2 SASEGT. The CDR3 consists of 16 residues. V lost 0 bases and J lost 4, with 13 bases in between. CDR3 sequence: CASSEAIQGRNQPQHF. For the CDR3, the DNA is TGTGCCAGCAGTGAAGCGATCCAGGGGCGGAATCAGCCCCAGCATTTT.

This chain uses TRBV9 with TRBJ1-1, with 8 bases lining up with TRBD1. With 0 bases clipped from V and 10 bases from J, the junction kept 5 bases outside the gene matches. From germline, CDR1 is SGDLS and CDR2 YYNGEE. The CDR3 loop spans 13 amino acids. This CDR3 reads CASSVDGQGGAFF. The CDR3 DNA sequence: TGTGCCAGCAGCGTAGACGGACAGGGAGGAGCTTTCTTT.

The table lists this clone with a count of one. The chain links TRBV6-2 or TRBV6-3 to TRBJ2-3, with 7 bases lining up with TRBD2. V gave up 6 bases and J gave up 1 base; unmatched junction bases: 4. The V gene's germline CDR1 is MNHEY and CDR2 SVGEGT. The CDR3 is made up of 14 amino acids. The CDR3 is CASSGGSGTDTQYF. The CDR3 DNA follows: TGTGCCAGCAGCGGGGGGAGCGGCACAGATACGCAGTATTTT.

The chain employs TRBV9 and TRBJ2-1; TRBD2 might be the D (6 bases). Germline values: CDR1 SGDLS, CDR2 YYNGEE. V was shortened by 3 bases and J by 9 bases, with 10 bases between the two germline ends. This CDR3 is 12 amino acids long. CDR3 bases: TGTGCCAGCAGCGCCCCGCGGGGTGAGCAGTTCTTC. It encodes CASSAPRGEQFF.

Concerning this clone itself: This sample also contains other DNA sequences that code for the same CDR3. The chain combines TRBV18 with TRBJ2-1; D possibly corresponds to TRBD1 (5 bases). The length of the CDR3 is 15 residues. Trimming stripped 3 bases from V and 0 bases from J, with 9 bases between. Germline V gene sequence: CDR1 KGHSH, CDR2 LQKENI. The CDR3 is CASSPDRGSYNEQFF. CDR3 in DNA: TGTGCCAGCTCACCCGATAGGGGCTCCTACAATGAGCAGTTCTTC.

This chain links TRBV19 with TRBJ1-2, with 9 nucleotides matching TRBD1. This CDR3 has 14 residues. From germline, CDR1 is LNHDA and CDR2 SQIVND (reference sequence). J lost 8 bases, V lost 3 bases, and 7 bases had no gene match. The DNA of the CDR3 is TGTGCCAGTAGTATCCTAGGACAGGGGAGAGGCTACACCTTC. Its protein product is CASSILGQGRGYTF.

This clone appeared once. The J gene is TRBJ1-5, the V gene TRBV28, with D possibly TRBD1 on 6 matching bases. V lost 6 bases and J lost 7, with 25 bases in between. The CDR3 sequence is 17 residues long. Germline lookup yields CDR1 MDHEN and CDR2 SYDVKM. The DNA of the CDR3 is TGTGCCAGCAGCACCATCACAGGGACTACTCGTGGACAGCCCCAGCATTTT. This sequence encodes CASSTITGTTRGQPQHF.

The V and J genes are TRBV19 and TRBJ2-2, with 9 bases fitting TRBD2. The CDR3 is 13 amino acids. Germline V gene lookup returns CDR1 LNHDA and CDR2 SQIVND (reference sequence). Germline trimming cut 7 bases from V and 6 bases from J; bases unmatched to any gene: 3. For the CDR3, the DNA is TGTGCCAGTAAGAGCGGGAGGCCCGGGGAGCTGTTTTTT. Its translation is CASKSGRPGELFF.

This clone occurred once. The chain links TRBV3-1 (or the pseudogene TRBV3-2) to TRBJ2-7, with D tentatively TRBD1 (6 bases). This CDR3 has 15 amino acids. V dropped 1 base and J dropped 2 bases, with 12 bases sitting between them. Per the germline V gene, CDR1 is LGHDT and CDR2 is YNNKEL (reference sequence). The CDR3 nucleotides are TGTGCCAGCAGCCAAGGTTGGACAGATGCCTACGAGCAGTACTTC. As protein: CASSQGWTDAYEQYF.

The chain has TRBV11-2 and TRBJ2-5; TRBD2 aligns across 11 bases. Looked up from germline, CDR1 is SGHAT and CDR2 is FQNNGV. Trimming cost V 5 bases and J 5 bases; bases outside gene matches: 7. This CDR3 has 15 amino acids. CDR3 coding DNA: TGTGCCAGCAGCAGCATAGCGGGGGGGCGGGAGACCCAGTACTTC. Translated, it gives CASSSIAGGRETQYF.

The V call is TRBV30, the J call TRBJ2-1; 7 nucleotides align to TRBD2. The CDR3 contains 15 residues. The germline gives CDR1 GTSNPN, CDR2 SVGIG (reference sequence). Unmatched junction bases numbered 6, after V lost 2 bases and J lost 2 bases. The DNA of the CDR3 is TGTGCCTGGAGTCCCGGACTAGGGACCTACAATGAGCAGTTCTTC. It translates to CAWSPGLGTYNEQFF.

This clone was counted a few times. The CDR3 here is CASSLEASGASSTDTQYF. The DNA for the CDR3 is TGTGCCAGCAGCTTAGAAGCTAGCGGAGCCTCTAGCACAGATACGCAGTATTTT. The chain uses TRBV7-2 and TRBJ2-3; the match to TRBD2 covers 7 bases. Germline assignment: CDR1 SGHTA and CDR2 FQGNSA. The junction had 10 bases not matched to a gene; V was cut back by 1 base and J by 0 bases. The CDR3 is made up of 18 amino acids.

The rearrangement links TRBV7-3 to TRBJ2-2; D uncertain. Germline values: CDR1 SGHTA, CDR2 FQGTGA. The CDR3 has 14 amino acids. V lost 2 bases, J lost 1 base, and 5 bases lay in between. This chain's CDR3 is CASSLQENTGELFF. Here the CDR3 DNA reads TGTGCCAGCAGCTTACAGGAGAACACCGGGGAGCTGTTTTTT.

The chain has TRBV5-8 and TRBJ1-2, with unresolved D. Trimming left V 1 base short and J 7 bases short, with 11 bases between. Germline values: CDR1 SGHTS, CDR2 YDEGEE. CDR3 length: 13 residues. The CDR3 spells CASSLYVGGGYTF. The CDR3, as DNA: TGTGCCAGCAGCTTGTACGTGGGAGGTGGCTACACCTTC.